A selection of T cell receptor beta chains follows, all from one sample in a study of T cell changes during pregnancy in multiple sclerosis. The protocol was immunoSEQ multiplex PCR, while the TCRdb copy is restricted to in-frame clones and leaves out a portion. The sample includes tens of thousands of clones, roughly 96% of them seen just once. The material sequenced was peripheral blood, taken in the second trimester of pregnancy. These receptors originate from a female donor with multiple sclerosis, enrolled in a pregnancy study. Each CDR3 is given with its conserved first and last residue. Fields, in order: J gene, D gene, V gene, clone size, CDR3 DNA, CDR3 protein. The D gene is left open where the match is weak. The size entry is marked missing in some rows and otherwise reads once, few, many or a size class.

J: TRBJ2-3
D: -
V: TRBV7-9
size: -
DNA: TGTGCCAGCAGCCTATCTCTGGGCACAGATACGCAGTATTTT
CDR3: CASSLSLGTDTQYF

J: TRBJ1-2
D: -
V: TRBV14
size: -
DNA: TGTGCCAGCAGCCAACCCGGGACTCACTATGGCTACACCTTC
CDR3: CASSQPGTHYGYTF

J: TRBJ1-5
D: TRBD1
V: TRBV28
size: -
DNA: TGTGCCAGCAGCATGAGGGGGCAGCCCTATCAGCCCCAGCATTTT
CDR3: CASSMRGQPYQPQHF

J: TRBJ2-1
D: -
V: TRBV7-9
size: once
DNA: TGTGCCAGCAGTTTGACAGATTCCTCCTACAATGAGCAGTTCTTC
CDR3: CASSLTDSSYNEQFF

J: TRBJ1-3
D: -
V: TRBV28
size: -
DNA: TGTGCCAGCAGCCAGGGATCTGGAAACACCATATATTTT
CDR3: CASSQGSGNTIYF

J: TRBJ1-6
D: TRBD1
V: TRBV7-9
size: -
DNA: TGTGCCAGCAGCTCCGACAGGGGCTTCAGCTCCTATAATTCACCCCTCCACTTT
CDR3: CASSSDRGFSSYNSPLHF

J: TRBJ2-2
D: TRBD1
V: TRBV9
size: once
DNA: TGTGCCAGCAGCGTAGATGGGACAGGGCGCGCCGGGGAGCTGTTTTTT
CDR3: CASSVDGTGRAGELFF

J: TRBJ2-3
D: -
V: TRBV18
size: once
DNA: TGTGCCAGCTCAAGCACCAGCGGACTGAGCACAGATACGCAGTATTTT
CDR3: CASSSTSGLSTDTQYF

J: TRBJ2-1
D: -
V: TRBV11-3
size: -
DNA: TGTGCCAGCAGCCGGGTACCCCGGTCGGATGAGCAGTTCTTC
CDR3: CASSRVPRSDEQFF

J: TRBJ2-7
D: TRBD1
V: TRBV11-2
size: -
DNA: TGTGCCAGCAGCTTAGTCGACAGGGCCTCCTACGAGCAGTACTTC
CDR3: CASSLVDRASYEQYF

J: TRBJ1-1
D: -
V: TRBV7-2
size: -
DNA: TGTGCCAGCAGCTTCGGGGGGGGCACTGAAGCTTTCTTT
CDR3: CASSFGGGTEAFF

J: TRBJ2-2
D: TRBD2
V: TRBV5-1
size: -
DNA: TGCGCCAGCACCTTCGGGACTAACGCCGGGGAGCTGTTTTTT
CDR3: CASTFGTNAGELFF

J: TRBJ2-7
D: TRBD1
V: TRBV4-2
size: -
DNA: TGTGCCAGCAGCACGCGACAGGGGCCATCCTACGAGCAGTACTTC
CDR3: CASSTRQGPSYEQYF

J: TRBJ2-6
D: -
V: TRBV5-1
size: once
DNA: TGCGCCAGCAGCTTGGAAGCCCCCCCGGTGGCCAACGTCCTGACTTTC
CDR3: CASSLEAPPVANVLTF

J: TRBJ1-4
D: -
V: TRBV4-3
size: -
DNA: TGCGCCAGCAGCCAAGCTCGGGGTTATAATGAAAAACTGTTTTTT
CDR3: CASSQARGYNEKLFF

J: TRBJ1-3
D: TRBD1
V: TRBV5-3
size: -
DNA: TGTGCCAGAAGCACTCCCACCCCAGGGGGATCTGACGGAAACACCATATATTTT
CDR3: CARSTPTPGGSDGNTIYF

J: TRBJ2-4
D: TRBD2
V: TRBV19
size: -
DNA: TGTGCCAGTAGTATAGTGGAGGGCGGGAGGGCCTTCGGCATTCAGTACTTC
CDR3: CASSIVEGGRAFGIQYF

J: TRBJ1-3
D: -
V: TRBV7-9
size: -
DNA: TGTGCCAGCAGGAAGCTTTCGGGAAACACCATATATTTT
CDR3: CASRKLSGNTIYF

J: TRBJ2-3
D: TRBD2
V: TRBV10-1
size: once
DNA: TGCGCCAGCAGTGAGACAATAGGCGGGAGGGCCTGGGATACGCAGTATTTT
CDR3: CASSETIGGRAWDTQYF

J: TRBJ2-7
D: -
V: TRBV10-3
size: -
DNA: TGTGCCATCAGTCTCCATGGATTGGCCGCGGGACCAGCCAACGAGCAGTACTTC
CDR3: CAISLHGLAAGPANEQYF